Below, 2 T cell receptor beta chains from the same sample are listed, as sequenced in a study of STAT5B mutations in CD4+ large granular lymphocyte leukemia. The assay was immunoSEQ multiplex PCR, and TCRdb's table has in-frame clones only and misses some. This sample has approximately 32,000 clones, with 69% found just once. Sequenced: CD4+ T cells from blood buffy coats. The receptor source for this set is a human donor in good health.

V and J are TRBV10-3 and TRBJ1-1, with 11 bases matching TRBD1. Losses at the gene ends were 6 bases for V and 6 bases for J; bases not matched to a gene: 6. This CDR3 is 14 amino acids long. Germline V gene lookup returns CDR1 ENHRY and CDR2 SYGVKD. CDR3 DNA: TGTGCCATCAGCCGGGACAGGGGGTCTGCTGAAGCTTTCTTT. Translated: CAISRDRGSAEAFF.

The chain recombines TRBV2 with TRBJ2-3; no clear D gene. V was clipped by 5 bases and J by 1 base, with 4 bases between them. Germline V lookup: CDR1 SNHLY, CDR2 FYNNEI. CDR3 length: 12 amino acids. CDR3 residues: CASSRGTDTQYF. The CDR3 nucleotides read TGTGCCAGCAGTAGGGGCACAGATACGCAGTATTTT.